This T cell receptor beta chain was recorded in a study of blood T cell repertoires in COVID-19. About the study: Donors in the United States, Italy and Spain gave samples during acute or convalescent COVID-19. Sample material is recorded as cDNA or gDNA derived from T cells, B-cell-depleted T cells, or PBMCs.

This CDR3 region has 15 residues. V was cut by 5 bases and J by 3 bases, with 14 bases left in between. Per the germline V gene, CDR1 is KGHSH and CDR2 is LQKENI. In the source study's methods: Amplified reference gene primers provided the basis for estimating nucleated cell counts. Using immunoSEQ multiplex PCR, the repertoire was profiled, and TCRdb retains in-frame clones only, with some absent. V, J and clone size reflect that table, while D and trimming were determined from the DNA. This table holds 120,000 or so clones, around 89% found once. This TCR was sampled from a woman aged 45-59 years with acute or convalescent COVID-19. V gene TRBV18 combines with J gene TRBJ1-5; no definite D call. The specimen was peripheral blood. The CDR3 DNA reads TGTGCCAGCTCAACTCGACAAACGAACAATCAGCCCCAGCATTTT. Protein sequence: CASSTRQTNNQPQHF. Filled out from reference TRBV18 and TRBJ1-5, the complete variable domain reads NAGVMQNPRHLVRRRGQEARLRCSPMKGHSHVYWYRQLPEEGLKFMVYLQKENIIDESGMPKERFSAEFPKEGPSILRIQQVVRGDSAAYFCASSTRQTNNQPQHFGDGTRLSIL.